This TCR beta chain is drawn from a study of blood T cell repertoires in COVID-19. Study-level information: Samples taken during acute and convalescent COVID-19 were collected in the United States, Italy and Spain. T cells, B-cell-depleted T cells, or PBMCs supplied cDNA or gDNA.

Produced via immunoSEQ multiplex PCR; TCRdb's table is partial and in-frame only. The sample consists of about 34,000 clones, around 85% of them appearing once. The V end was cut by 3 bases, the J end by 7 bases, with 15 bases between. In germline, CDR1 is MNHEY, CDR2 SVGAGI. This CDR3 is built from 14 residues. This TCR derives from a human donor with acute or convalescent COVID-19. The donor label of this sample is uncertain. The material sequenced was peripheral blood. The chain is built from TRBV6-5 and TRBJ1-1; TRBD1 is a possible D gene (5 bases). The CDR3 DNA reads TGTGCCAGCAGTTATTCCGACAGACCCTTTGAAGCTTTCTTT. Its protein is CASSYSDRPFEAFF.